This T cell receptor (beta chain) was identified in a study of early T cells in non-severe SARS-CoV-2 infection. Study-level background: Chains from this unsorted whole-blood bulk RNA could not be paired. Study-level results: Missing private and CD4 specificities, VDJdb matching favored anti-spike CD8 responses.

Molecules of cDNA were individually given unique molecular identifiers that were attached to them. TCRdb reprocessed the 5' RACE reads with MiXCR, giving one entry per CDR3 protein. The sample yields some 37,000 distinct CDR3 sequences, over 8.5% seen once. Germline CDR1 is SGDLS and CDR2 is YYNGEE. V was shortened by 4 bases and J by 5 bases, with 10 bases between the two germline ends. The length of the CDR3 is 14 residues. This clonotype was counted a few times. Its specificity is unknown. The sample was whole blood. This TCR was sampled from an adult who was a healthcare worker with PCR-confirmed SARS-CoV-2 infection or an uninfected control (not recorded which). This sequence joins TRBV9 and TRBJ1-6; possible D gene TRBD1, 5 bases. This chain's CDR3 is CASSSGPHNSPLHF. The CDR3 nucleotides read TGTGCCAGCAGCTCGGGACCCCATAATTCACCCCTCCACTTT.